The clone carrying this TCR beta chain was observed a handful of times. Its antigen is not known. The sample originates from a study of CD8+CD57+ T cells in acquired aplastic anemia. Overall study: Quantities of DNA derived from sorted CD4+ and CD8+ cells averaged approximately 3 ug.

Previously, flow cytometry had revealed CD8+CD57+ cell expansion in the patients chosen for sequencing. CDR1 SGHVS and CDR2 FNYEAQ come from the germline V gene. Trimming removed 1 base from V and 0 bases from J, with 13 bases in between. This CDR3 has 17 amino acids. General study findings and limits: Significance was not reached for CD8+ Simpson's diversity between patients and controls. Researchers report that fewer than 30 CD8+ CDR3 sequences appeared in both patients and controls.

Profiling that covered TCR beta VDJ and CDR3 relied on genomic DNA as its template. TCRdb used MiXCR to reprocess the reads, holding one entry per CDR3 protein. The data hold approximately 160,000 distinct CDR3 sequences, with 40% to 55% observed a single time. The sequenced sample consisted of sorted CD4+, CD8+, or CD8+CD57+ T cells (not recorded which) from PBMCs. The source is a human donor with aplastic anemia. The gene calls are TRBV7-6 and TRBJ1-5; possibly TRBD1 for D (5 bases). CDR3: CASSLGSGLLSNQPQHF. As DNA, the CDR3 is TGTGCCAGCAGCTTAGGTTCGGGACTCCTTAGCAATCAGCCCCAGCATTTT.